These 17 T cell receptor beta chains share one sample of origin, sequenced in a study of lymphopenia after photon versus proton radiotherapy. TCRdb keeps only in-frame clones here, not all; method: immunoSEQ multiplex PCR. The data contain 28,000 or so clones, approximately 89% of them singletons. Source: peripheral blood, taken from a patient treated with photon-based radiotherapy. These receptors all come from a man under 40 with gastric cancer.

J is TRBJ2-5 and V is TRBV27, with 14 bases matching TRBD2. CDR3 size: 15 residues. Looked up from germline, CDR1 is MNHEY and CDR2 is SMNVEV (reference sequence). The J segment lost 4 bases and the V segment lost 6 bases, leaving 4 bases of the junction unmatched. CDR3 protein: CASRRGTSGRETQYF. Written as DNA, the CDR3 is TGTGCCAGCAGGCGTGGGACTAGCGGGAGAGAGACCCAGTACTTC.

This rearrangement joins TRBV2 to TRBJ1-1; D not resolved. The germline CDR1 and CDR2 sequences are SNHLY and FYNNEI. V was clipped by 5 bases and J by 1 base, with 17 bases between them. This CDR3 is 16 amino acids long. CDR3 DNA sequence: TGTGCCAGCAGTATCGGGATCCCACCGAAGAACACTGAAGCTTTCTTT. It codes for CASSIGIPPKNTEAFF.

CDR3 sequence: CASSYSSSQETQYF. CDR3 in DNA: TGTGCCAGCAGTTACTCCTCCAGTCAAGAGACCCAGTACTTC. This chain uses TRBV6-5 with TRBJ2-5; D unclear. Per the germline V gene, CDR1 is MNHEY and CDR2 is SVGAGI. This CDR3 spans 14 amino acids. Trimming stripped 0 bases from V and 2 bases from J, with 7 bases between.

The gene calls are TRBV29-1 and TRBJ1-1; D might be TRBD1 (5 bases). V was trimmed by 5 bases and J by 0 bases, leaving 13 bases between them. Germline V gene sequence: CDR1 SQVTM, CDR2 ANQGSEA. The CDR3 runs to 14 residues. DNA of the CDR3: TGCAGCGTTATGACAGATAACATGAACACTGAAGCTTTCTTT. Translated: CSVMTDNMNTEAFF.

The CDR3 loop is CASSVDREVDQPQHF. DNA for the CDR3: TGCGCCAGCAGTGTCGACAGGGAGGTGGATCAGCCCCAGCATTTT. This chain joins TRBV10-1 and TRBJ1-5; 7 bases map to TRBD1. V was pared by 4 bases and J by 5 bases, with 8 bases of the junction left unmatched. The CDR3 sequence is 15 residues long. The germline CDR1 and CDR2 sequences are WNHNN and SYGVQD (reference sequence).

The chain joins TRBV28 to TRBJ2-7; 9 positions agree with TRBD1. V lost 5 bases and J lost 4; bases outside the gene matches: 12. CDR3 length: 16 residues. Germline CDR1 and CDR2: MDHEN and SYDVKM. CDR3 in amino acids: CASSPLGGQGLYEQYF. Here the CDR3 DNA reads TGTGCCAGCAGTCCCCTCGGGGGACAGGGCCTTTACGAGCAGTACTTC.

V gene TRBV6-5 combines with J gene TRBJ2-7; D is perhaps TRBD1 (5 bases). Germline-derived CDR1 and CDR2 are MNHEY and SVGAGI. This CDR3 comprises 13 residues. The V end lost 2 bases, the J end lost 0 bases, and 5 bases lay between the germline ends. The CDR3 protein is CASSYGASYEQYF. The CDR3 DNA follows: TGTGCCAGCAGTTACGGGGCCTCCTACGAGCAGTACTTC.

J is TRBJ2-7 and V is TRBV5-5; 7 bases are shared with TRBD1. The J segment lost 2 bases and the V segment lost 0 bases, leaving 5 bases of the junction unmatched. Germline CDR1 and CDR2: SGHKS and YYEKEE (reference sequence). The CDR3 is made up of 15 amino acids. CDR3 loop: CASSLVTGFTYEQYF. CDR3 coding DNA: TGTGCCAGCAGCTTGGTGACAGGGTTTACCTACGAGCAGTACTTC.

This clone was recorded only once. The V and J genes are TRBV28 and TRBJ1-1; D is unclear. Between the trimmed V and J ends, which lost 4 bases and 10 bases, there was a span of 13 bases. Per germline, CDR1 MDHEN and CDR2 SYDVKM. The CDR3 contains 12 residues. CDR3 loop: CASSSSRNGAFF. CDR3 DNA: TGTGCCAGCAGTTCGTCCCGAAATGGAGCTTTCTTT.

The rearrangement uses TRBV7-9 and TRBJ1-2, with a tentative D call TRBD1 (6 bases). The CDR3 runs 16 residues. Trimming left V 5 bases short and J 8 bases short, with 24 bases between. Germline values: CDR1 SEHNR, CDR2 FQNEAQ (reference sequence). In DNA, the CDR3 is TGTGCCAGCAGCCCGGATCCCTTTCGACAGGCCCGGGGCTACACCTTC. Its translation is CASSPDPFRQARGYTF.

The rearrangement joins TRBV6-6 to TRBJ2-7; tentatively, D is TRBD1 (6 bases). The CDR3 loop spans 15 amino acids. Germline-derived CDR1 and CDR2 are MNHNY and SVGAGI (reference sequence). Trimming left V 7 bases short and J 6 bases short, with 22 bases between. This CDR3 reads CASTLQSTTGFEQYF. In DNA, the CDR3 is TGTGCCAGCACCCTCCAATCAACGACAGGATTCGAGCAGTACTTC.

In DNA form, the CDR3 reads TGTGCCAGCAGCGCCGGACCCAGCTCTGGGGCCAACGTCCTGACTTTC. Translating gives CASSAGPSSGANVLTF. V and J are TRBV5-4 and TRBJ2-6, with unresolved D. The CDR3 extends over 16 amino acids. Trimming shortened V by 4 bases and J by 0 bases, and 11 bases separated the two germline ends. Germline CDR1 and CDR2: SGHNT and YYREEE (reference sequence).

The genes are TRBV27 and TRBJ2-7, with 8 bases lining up with TRBD1. CDR1 is MNHEY, CDR2 SMNVEV, per germline (reference sequence). The CDR3 totals 14 residues. Trimming took 7 bases from V and 4 from J; bases not matched to a gene: 9. In nucleotides, the CDR3 is TGTGCCAGCAAACTGGACAGGGATCGTTACGAGCAGTACTTC. It specifies CASKLDRDRYEQYF.

This rearrangement joins TRBV2 to TRBJ2-5, with no clear D. The CDR3 extends over 13 amino acids. Trimming pared 7 bases from V and 2 bases from J, leaving 11 bases between. From germline, CDR1 is SNHLY and CDR2 FYNNEI. In nucleotides, the CDR3 is TGTGCCAGCACCTCGAGCAGGCAAGAGACCCAGTACTTC. Its protein product is CASTSSRQETQYF.

J is TRBJ2-5 and V is TRBV6-5; a possible D gene is TRBD1 (6 bases). Germline values: CDR1 MNHEY, CDR2 SVGAGI. Trimming took off 6 bases at V and 3 bases at J, with 11 bases between the two ends. This CDR3 region has 13 residues. The CDR3 spells CASSQGLKETQYF. CDR3 in DNA: TGTGCCAGCAGCCAGGGGCTAAAAGAGACCCAGTACTTC.

This chain links TRBV9 with TRBJ2-2; D call uncertain. Germline lookup yields CDR1 SGDLS and CDR2 YYNGEE. The CDR3 has 14 amino acids. Trimming shortened V by 0 bases and J by 4 bases, and 7 bases separated the two germline ends. CDR3 DNA sequence: TGTGCCAGCAGCGTAGTCGACTCCACCGGGGAGCTGTTTTTT. Protein product: CASSVVDSTGELFF. Together with reference TRBV9 and TRBJ2-2, the CDR3 gives the full variable domain: DSGVTQTPKHLITATGQRVTLRCSPRSGDLSVYWYQQSLDQGLQFLIQYYNGEERAKGNILERFSAQQFPDLHSELNLSSLELGDSALYFCASSVVDSTGELFFGEGSRLTVL.

The chain carries TRBV19 and TRBJ1-1; D ambiguous. The germline V gene has CDR1 LNHDA and CDR2 SQIVND (reference sequence). V shed 5 bases and J shed 6 bases, with 16 bases lying between them. The CDR3 has 14 residues. CDR3 in DNA: TGTGCCAGTAGTCAGGACCCCGATGGGGCTGAAGCTTTCTTT. Translation: CASSQDPDGAEAFF.